The sequence of this TCR beta chain was determined in a study of CD8+ T cells in alopecia areata. In the study overall: Treated patients received oral tofacitinib, 5 to 10 mg twice daily.

In regard to this clone: Its antigen remains unknown.

Overall study results and limits: Many expanded lesional clones persisted during tofacitinib (in both scalp and blood).

As to treatment: oral pan-JAK inhibitor, 5-10 mg twice daily. Researchers gathered lesional scalp punch biopsies and peripheral blood from patients with alopecia areata. Cell sorting was applied to PBMCs, and CD4+ and CD8+ T cells were collected. cDNA serving as the sequencing template came from extracted, reverse transcribed RNA. Clones were sequenced by immunoSEQ multiplex PCR, and TCRdb holds only the in-frame ones, with some missing. In the table there are 110,000 or so clones, less than 70% of which are singletons. V lost 5 bases and J 2 bases, leaving 19 bases between the germline ends. Germline V gives CDR1 SGHTA, CDR2 FQGNSA. This CDR3 has 18 amino acids.

The input for sequencing was CD4+ T cells sorted from blood, taken at week 24, from a patient treated with tofacitinib. This sequence was found in a human donor with alopecia areata. The chain links TRBV7-2 to TRBJ2-6, with D unclear. The CDR3 region is CASSGARAGSTGANVLTF. CDR3 coding DNA: TGTGCCAGCAGCGGTGCCCGGGCCGGGTCTACTGGGGCCAACGTCCTGACTTTC.